This T cell receptor (beta chain) was recorded in a study of cytomegalovirus exposure and HLA in healthy donors. Study results and caveats: Listed as cytomegalovirus-associated were 150 or so TCR beta chains.

PCR involved 60 Vbeta and 13 Jbeta primers. The method was immunoSEQ multiplex PCR; TCRdb's version includes in-frame clones alone and lacks a portion of them. The repertoire holds around 150,000 clones, with roughly three quarters as singletons. The trim removed 5 bases at V and 5 bases at J, leaving 11 bases unmatched. CDR1 is MNHEY and CDR2 is SMNVEV in the germline V gene (reference sequence). CDR3 length equals 15 residues. A word on this clone: Its antigen is unidentified.

The source of this sequence is a middle-aged man in good health and CMV-seropositive. The sequencing sample was made of PBMCs. The genes are TRBV27 and TRBJ2-5; 7 bases fit TRBD2. CDR3 DNA: TGTGCCAGCAGTCCCTGGGGGGGGAATAGCGAGACCCAGTACTTC. Translating it yields CASSPWGGNSETQYF.